The 25 T cell receptor beta chains below come from one sample, sequenced in a study of molecular identifiers for immune sequencing clone quantification. TCRdb ran MiXCR on the PCR reads and lists one entry per CDR3 protein. The table has some 320,000 distinct CDR3 sequences, roughly 24% seen once. The sample taken for sequencing was naive CD8+ T cells from blood, with Jurkat cell RNA spiked in. Documented subset: FACS-sorted CD8+CD4-CCR7+CD45RA+ naive T cells. Receptors were obtained from a human donor in good health. Some libraries in this study had Jurkat cell RNA spiked in.

The chain links TRBV27 to TRBJ1-5; no clear D gene. The V end was cut by 1 base, the J end by 5 bases, with 15 bases between. The CDR3 contains 16 residues. Germline V gives CDR1 MNHEY, CDR2 SMNVEV (reference sequence). As DNA, the CDR3 is TGTGCCAGCAGTTTATATGGCTTTGGTTTGGATCAGCCCCAGCATTTT. Protein sequence: CASSLYGFGLDQPQHF.

Many counts were recorded for this clonotype. The CDR3 reads CASSPWDSSYEQYF. The DNA for the CDR3 is TGTGCCAGCAGCCCATGGGACAGCTCCTACGAGCAGTACTTC. The V call is TRBV9, the J call TRBJ2-7; 7 positions agree with TRBD1. CDR1 is SGDLS and CDR2 is YYNGEE in the germline V gene. V was clipped by 4 bases and J by 0 bases; unmatched bases: 4. This CDR3 spans 14 amino acids.

This clonotype was counted only a few times. V gene TRBV7-9 combines with J gene TRBJ1-4, with D hard to call. CDR3 length: 16 amino acids. Germline V CDR1 and CDR2: SEHNR, FQNEAQ (reference sequence). V was clipped by 5 bases and J by 0 bases, with 13 bases between them. In DNA form, the CDR3 reads TGTGCCAGCAGCCCCGGGCAGATTGCAACTAATGAAAAACTGTTTTTT. Translating gives CASSPGQIATNEKLFF.

This clonotype showed up many times. This chain uses TRBV29-1 with TRBJ2-2; unclear D gene. Trimming pared 6 bases from V and 2 bases from J, leaving 7 bases between. Germline V lookup: CDR1 SQVTM, CDR2 ANQGSEA. The CDR3 length is 12 residues. As DNA, the CDR3 is TGCAGCGTGTCATACAACACCGGGGAGCTGTTTTTT. Its translation: CSVSYNTGELFF.

Of note for this clonotype: It may be a read error: a sequence one base away is much more abundant. The chain links TRBV6-5 to TRBJ2-1; the match to TRBD1 covers 12 bases. CDR1 and CDR2 (germline): MNHEY, SVGAGI. The CDR3 is made up of 14 amino acids. The CDR3 nucleotides are TGTGCCGGCAGTGGGGACAGGGGGCACAATGAGCAGTTCTTC. Translating it yields CAGSGDRGHNEQFF.

The chain carries TRBV7-9 and TRBJ2-6; D is ambiguous. Trimming left V 8 bases short and J 0 bases short, with 5 bases between. From germline, CDR1 is SEHNR and CDR2 FQNEAQ (reference sequence). There are 13 residues in the CDR3. CDR3 sequence reads: CASGYSGANVLTF. The DNA of the CDR3 is TGTGCCAGCGGCTACTCTGGGGCCAACGTCCTGACTTTC.

This clonotype was seen repeatedly, ten times or more. The rearrangement uses TRBV7-6 and TRBJ1-1, with D maybe TRBD1 (5 bases). Germline loops: CDR1 SGHVS, CDR2 FNYEAQ. The V end lost 0 bases, the J end lost 2 bases, and 7 bases lay between the germline ends. The CDR3 extends over 14 amino acids. The CDR3 loop reads CASSLAGGNTEAFF. DNA for the CDR3: TGTGCCAGCAGCTTAGCCGGGGGTAACACTGAAGCTTTCTTT.

Concerning this clonotype: Just one base apart from a much larger clone, this may be a read error. The rearrangement links TRBV29-1 to TRBJ1-1; D is uncertain. This CDR3 has 15 amino acids. CDR1 SQVTM and CDR2 ANQGSEA come from the germline V gene. Trimming pared 4 bases from V and 2 bases from J, leaving 17 bases between. The CDR3 protein is CSVGDRSMINTEAFF. The CDR3, as DNA: TGCAGCGTTGGAGATCGGTCCATGATAAACACTGAAGCTTTCTTT.

This clonotype was counted a few times. This chain uses TRBV27 with TRBJ1-4; D is perhaps TRBD1 (5 bases). There are 12 residues in the CDR3. Per the germline V gene, CDR1 is MNHEY and CDR2 is SMNVEV (reference sequence). Trimming cost V 1 base and J 12 bases, with 9 bases left between them. The CDR3 bases are TGTGCCAGCAGTTTATGGGGGGGTGAACTGTTTTTT. Its protein product is CASSLWGGELFF.

This clonotype was picked up many times. V gene TRBV4-3 combines with J gene TRBJ2-7; 8 bases are shared with TRBD1. V gave up 1 base and J gave up 6 bases; unmatched junction bases: 5. There are 14 residues in the CDR3. The V gene's germline CDR1 is LGHNA and CDR2 YSLEER. CDR3 DNA: TGCGCCAGCAGCCAAGTGGACAGGGTGAGCGAGCAGTACTTC. Translation: CASSQVDRVSEQYF.

This chain connects TRBV10-3 to TRBJ2-1, with a weak D call TRBD2 (6 bases). The germline gives CDR1 ENHRY, CDR2 SYGVKD. The CDR3 loop spans 13 amino acids. V gave up 6 bases and J gave up 3 bases, with 9 bases separating them. In nucleotides, the CDR3 is TGTGCCATCAGCCTAGCGAACTACAATGAGCAGTTCTTC. Translation: CAISLANYNEQFF.

Notes on this clonotype: The junction and the germline gene differ at one end; a read error may be behind it. This chain connects TRBV27 to TRBJ2-7; 7 bases align to TRBD2. Germline V CDR1 and CDR2: MNHEY, SMNVEV (reference sequence). The CDR3 contains 13 residues. Here the CDR3 reads CARSREAGYEQYF. CDR3 nucleotide sequence: TGTGCCCGCAGCCGGGAGGCGGGCTACGAGCAGTACTTC.

In its sample, this clonotype was seen many times. The chain has TRBV27 and TRBJ2-2; 8 nucleotides line up with TRBD1. V shed 6 bases and J 0 bases; nucleotides not matched to a gene: 3. This CDR3 region has 15 residues. CDR1 MNHEY and CDR2 SMNVEV come from the germline V gene (reference sequence). CDR3 nucleotides: TGTGCCAGCAGCCAGGACAGGGCGAACACCGGGGAGCTGTTTTTT. Its translation: CASSQDRANTGELFF.

With regard to this clonotype: This may be a read error: a much more frequent sequence differs by one nucleotide. This chain connects TRBV29-1 to TRBJ2-5; 11 bases align to TRBD2. Germline V gene sequence: CDR1 SQVTM, CDR2 ANQGSEA. The CDR3 has 14 residues. The CDR3 is CGVWGLAVGETQYF. The CDR3 nucleotides are TGCGGCGTTTGGGGACTAGCGGTCGGAGAGACCCAGTACTTC.

This clonotype was recorded only once. This could be a read error, since a much larger clone is one nucleotide away. The rearrangement joins TRBV7-2 to TRBJ2-5; 10 nucleotides align to TRBD2. Germline trimming cut 5 bases from V and 5 bases from J; bases unmatched to any gene: 5. The CDR3 is made up of 14 amino acids. Germline assignment: CDR1 SGHTA and CDR2 FQGNSA. CDR3 nucleotides: TGTGCCAGCAGCGCTAGCGGGAGAGCGGAGACCCAGTACTTC. This gives the protein CASSASGRAETQYF.

This clonotype has more than one count but fewer than ten. This rearrangement joins TRBV12-3 or TRBV12-4 to TRBJ2-7; the D call may be TRBD1 or TRBD2 (5 bases each). Between the trimmed V and J ends, which lost 5 bases and 7 bases, there was a span of 18 bases. There are 14 residues in the CDR3. CDR3 amino acids: CASSPNQWGREQYF. CDR3 in DNA: TGTGCCAGCAGTCCTAACCAGTGGGGGAGAGAGCAGTACTTC.

This clonotype was counted at least ten times. V and J are TRBV4-3 and TRBJ2-3; D is perhaps TRBD1 (5 bases). This CDR3 is built from 15 residues. In germline, CDR1 is LGHNA, CDR2 YSLEER. Trimming pared 0 bases from V and 4 bases from J, leaving 11 bases between. The CDR3 nucleotides are TGCGCCAGCAGCCAAGAAGTAGGGGTTTCAGATACGCAGTATTTT. Translating gives CASSQEVGVSDTQYF.

The V call is TRBV18, the J call TRBJ2-5; TRBD2 aligns across 12 bases. With 4 bases clipped from V and 0 bases from J, the junction kept 3 bases outside the gene matches. This CDR3 comprises 16 residues. Germline V lookup: CDR1 KGHSH, CDR2 LQKENI. CDR3: CASSLGLAGYQETQYF. For the CDR3, the DNA is TGTGCCAGCTCACTTGGACTAGCGGGGTACCAAGAGACCCAGTACTTC. The whole variable domain, remainder taken from reference TRBV18 and TRBJ2-5, is NAGVMQNPRHLVRRRGQEARLRCSPMKGHSHVYWYRQLPEEGLKFMVYLQKENIIDESGMPKERFSAEFPKEGPSILRIQQVVRGDSAAYFCASSLGLAGYQETQYFGPGTRLLVL.

A remark on this clonotype: A much larger clone differs by one base, so this may be a read error. The chain is built from TRBV29-1 and TRBJ2-3; 13 bases agree with TRBD2. J was trimmed by 5 bases and V by 7 bases; bases with no gene match: 9. This CDR3 has 15 amino acids. Germline V gene lookup returns CDR1 SQVTM and CDR2 ANQGSEA. The CDR3 loop reads CSAGLAGVELDTQYF. The CDR3 DNA reads as TGCAGCGCAGGACTAGCGGGAGTTGAGTTAGATACGCAGTATTTT.

In the case of this clonotype: Since a much larger clone is just one base distant, this may be a read error. The J gene is TRBJ2-7, the V gene TRBV6-5; D perhaps matches TRBD1 (6 bases). This CDR3 is built from 12 residues. Per the germline V gene, CDR1 is MNHEY and CDR2 is SVGAGI. For the CDR3, the DNA is TGTGCTTCCCGTGGGGGCCGACACGAGCAGTACTTC. Translation gives CASRGGRHEQYF.

This clonotype occurred many times. The chain uses TRBV7-3 and TRBJ2-3; 7 nucleotides agree with TRBD2. This CDR3 region has 14 residues. Per the germline V gene, CDR1 is SGHTA and CDR2 is FQGTGA. The V gene end was trimmed by 5 bases and the J gene end by 1 base; junction bases not matched to a gene: 3. The CDR3 is CASSTTSGTDTQYF. In DNA, the CDR3 is TGTGCCAGCAGCACAACTAGCGGCACAGATACGCAGTATTTT. Full variable domain (rest looked up from reference TRBV7-3 and TRBJ2-3): GAGVSQTPSNKVTEKGKYVELRCDPISGHTALYWYRQSLGQGPEFLIYFQGTGAADDSGLPNDRFFAVRPEGSVSTLKIQRTERGDSAVYLCASSTTSGTDTQYFGPGTRLTVL.

A single count supports this clonotype. This may come from a read error, since a much larger clone is one base off. The rearrangement joins TRBV19 to TRBJ2-4, with D perhaps TRBD2 (6 bases). The tail of the sequence fits TRBJ2-1 better, so the J call may be wrong. Germline V gene sequence: CDR1 LNHDA, CDR2 SQIVND (reference sequence). The CDR3 has 14 amino acids. CDR3 in DNA: TGTGCCAGTAGTATATGGGGGGATTCCGGCATTCAGTTCTTC. The encoded protein is CASSIWGDSGIQFF.

This chain links TRBV4-3 with TRBJ2-1, with 7 nucleotides matching TRBD2. The germline CDR1 and CDR2 sequences are LGHNA and YSLEER. The CDR3 consists of 18 residues. After removal of 4 bases from V and 0 bases from J, the junction contained 12 bases not matched to a gene. The CDR3 loop reads CASSRDQSGKPSYNEQFF. The CDR3 DNA sequence: TGCGCCAGCAGCCGAGACCAAAGCGGGAAACCCTCCTACAATGAGCAGTTCTTC.

The sample holds many counts of this clonotype. CDR3 loop: CSASGVSYNEQFF. Here the CDR3 DNA reads TGCAGTGCTAGTGGTGTATCCTACAATGAGCAGTTCTTC. V and J are TRBV20-1 and TRBJ2-1; no firm D call. CDR1 is DFQATT, CDR2 SNEGSKA, per germline (reference sequence). The CDR3 sequence is 13 residues long. Between the trimmed V and J ends, which lost 3 bases and 1 base, there was a span of 7 bases.

This clonotype was observed at least ten times. This sequence joins TRBV5-1 and TRBJ1-1, with 7 bases lining up with TRBD1. Looked up from germline, CDR1 is SGHRS and CDR2 is YFSETQ. Trimming took 4 bases from V and 6 from J; bases not matched to a gene: 12. CDR3 length: 15 amino acids. In DNA form, the CDR3 reads TGCGCCAGCAGCCTAGCGACAGGGACGGCTCCTGAAGCTTTCTTT. Residues: CASSLATGTAPEAFF.